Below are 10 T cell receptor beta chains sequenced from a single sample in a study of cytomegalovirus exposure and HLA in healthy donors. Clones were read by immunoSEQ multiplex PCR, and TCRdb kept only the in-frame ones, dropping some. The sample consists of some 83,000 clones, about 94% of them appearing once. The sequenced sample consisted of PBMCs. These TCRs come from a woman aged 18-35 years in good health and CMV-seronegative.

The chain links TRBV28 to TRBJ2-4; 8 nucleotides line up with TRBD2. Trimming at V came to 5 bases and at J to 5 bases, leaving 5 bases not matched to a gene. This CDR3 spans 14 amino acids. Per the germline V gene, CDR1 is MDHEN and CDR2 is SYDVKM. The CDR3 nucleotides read TGTGCCAGCAGTCCCCCGGGGGGGCAAAACATTCAGTACTTC. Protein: CASSPPGGQNIQYF.

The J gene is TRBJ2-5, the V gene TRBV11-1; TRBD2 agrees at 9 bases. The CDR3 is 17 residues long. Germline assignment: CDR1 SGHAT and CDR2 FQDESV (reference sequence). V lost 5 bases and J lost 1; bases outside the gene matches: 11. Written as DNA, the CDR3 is TGTGCCAGCAGCCCCCAGGGGCTAGCGGGGTTCCAAGAGACCCAGTACTTC. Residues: CASSPQGLAGFQETQYF.

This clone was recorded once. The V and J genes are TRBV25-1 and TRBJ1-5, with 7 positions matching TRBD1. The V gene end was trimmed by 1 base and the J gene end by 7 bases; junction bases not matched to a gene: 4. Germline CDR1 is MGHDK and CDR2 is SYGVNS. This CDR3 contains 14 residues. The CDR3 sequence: CASSELQGNQPQHF. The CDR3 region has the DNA TGTGCCAGCAGTGAATTACAGGGGAACCAGCCCCAGCATTTT.

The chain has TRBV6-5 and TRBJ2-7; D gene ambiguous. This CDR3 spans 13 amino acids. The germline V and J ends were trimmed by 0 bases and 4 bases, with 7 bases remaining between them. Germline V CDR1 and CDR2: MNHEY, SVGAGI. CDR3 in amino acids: CASSYSLRYEQYF. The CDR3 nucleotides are TGTGCCAGCAGTTACTCTTTGAGATACGAGCAGTACTTC.

CDR3 amino acids: CALSRSGTSGNINENIQYF. The CDR3 DNA is TGTGCCCTCAGCAGAAGCGGGACTAGCGGAAATATAAACGAGAACATTCAGTACTTC. The rearrangement links TRBV7-3 to TRBJ2-4, with 11 bases fitting TRBD2. The CDR3 is 19 amino acids. CDR1 and CDR2 from the germline V gene are SGHTA and FQGTGA. V was pared by 11 bases and J by 7 bases, with 25 bases of the junction left unmatched.

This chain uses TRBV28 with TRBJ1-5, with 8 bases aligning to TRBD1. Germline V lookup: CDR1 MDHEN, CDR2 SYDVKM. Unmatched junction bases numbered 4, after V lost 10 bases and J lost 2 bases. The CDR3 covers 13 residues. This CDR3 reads CATDRGGNQPQHF. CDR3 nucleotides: TGTGCCACCGACAGGGGTGGCAATCAGCCCCAGCATTTT. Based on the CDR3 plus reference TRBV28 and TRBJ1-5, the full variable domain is DVKVTQSSRYLVKRTGEKVFLECVQDMDHENMFWYRQDPGLGLRLIYFSYDVKMKEKGDIPEGYSVSREKKERFSLILESASTNQTSMYLCATDRGGNQPQHFGDGTRLSIL.

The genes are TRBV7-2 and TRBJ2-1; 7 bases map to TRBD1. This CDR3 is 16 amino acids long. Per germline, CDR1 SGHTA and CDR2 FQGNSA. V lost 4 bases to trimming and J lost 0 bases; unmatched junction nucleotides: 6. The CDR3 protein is CASSSRQGRSYNEQFF. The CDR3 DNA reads TGTGCCAGCAGCTCGCGACAGGGCCGCTCCTACAATGAGCAGTTCTTC.

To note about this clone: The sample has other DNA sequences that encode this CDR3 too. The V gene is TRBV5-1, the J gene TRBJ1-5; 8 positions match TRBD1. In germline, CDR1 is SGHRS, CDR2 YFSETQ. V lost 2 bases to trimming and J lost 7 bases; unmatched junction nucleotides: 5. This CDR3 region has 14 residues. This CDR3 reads CASSLGQGGQPQHF. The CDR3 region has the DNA TGCGCCAGCAGCTTAGGACAGGGCGGACAGCCCCAGCATTTT.

CDR3 in amino acids: CASRAPGQAEQFF. CDR3 DNA sequence: TGTGCCAGCAGGGCCCCGGGACAGGCTGAGCAGTTCTTC. The V call is TRBV2, the J call TRBJ2-1; 8 nucleotides agree with TRBD1. Germline trimming cut 6 bases from V and 9 bases from J; bases unmatched to any gene: 7. Germline values: CDR1 SNHLY, CDR2 FYNNEI. The CDR3 length is 13 residues.

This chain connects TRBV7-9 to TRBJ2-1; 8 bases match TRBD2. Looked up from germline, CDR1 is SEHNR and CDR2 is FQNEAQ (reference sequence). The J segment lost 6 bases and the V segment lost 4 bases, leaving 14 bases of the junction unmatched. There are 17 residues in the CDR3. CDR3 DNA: TGTGCCAGCAGCTCTAACCCGCCGGGGGGGCGGGCCAATGAGCAGTTCTTC. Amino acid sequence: CASSSNPPGGRANEQFF. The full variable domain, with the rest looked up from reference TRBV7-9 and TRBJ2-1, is DTGVSQNPRHKITKRGQNVTFRCDPISEHNRLYWYRQTLGQGPEFLTYFQNEAQLEKSRLLSDRFSAERPKGSFSTLEIQRTEQGDSAMYLCASSSNPPGGRANEQFFGPGTRLTVL.